This TCR beta chain is drawn from a study of blood T cell repertoires in COVID-19. Profiled with immunoSEQ multiplex PCR; TCRdb holds only in-frame clones, not every one. The repertoire holds more than 300,000 clones, with about 90% as singletons. This CDR3 has 12 residues. The V gene's germline CDR1 is SQVTM and CDR2 ANQGSEA. With 7 bases clipped from V and 6 bases from J, the junction kept 6 bases outside the gene matches. Sample: peripheral blood. The TCR was taken from a woman aged 25 to 39 with COVID-19, enrolled during active disease. This rearrangement joins TRBV29-1 to TRBJ2-7; 10 nucleotides match TRBD1. CDR3 sequence: CSAGTGEGEQYF. As DNA, the CDR3 is TGCAGCGCCGGGACAGGGGAGGGCGAGCAGTACTTC.